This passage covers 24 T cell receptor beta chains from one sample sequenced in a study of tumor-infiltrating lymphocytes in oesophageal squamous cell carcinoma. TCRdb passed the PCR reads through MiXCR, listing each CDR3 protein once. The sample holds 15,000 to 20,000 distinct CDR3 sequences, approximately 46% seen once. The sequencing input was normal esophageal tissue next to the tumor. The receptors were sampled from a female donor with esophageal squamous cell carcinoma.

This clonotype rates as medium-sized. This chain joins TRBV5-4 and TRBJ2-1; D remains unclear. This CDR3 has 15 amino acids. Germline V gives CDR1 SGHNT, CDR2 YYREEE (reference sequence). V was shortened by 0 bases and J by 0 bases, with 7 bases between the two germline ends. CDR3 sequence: CASSLDPSSYNEQFF. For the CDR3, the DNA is TGTGCCAGCAGCTTGGACCCGAGCTCCTACAATGAGCAGTTCTTC.

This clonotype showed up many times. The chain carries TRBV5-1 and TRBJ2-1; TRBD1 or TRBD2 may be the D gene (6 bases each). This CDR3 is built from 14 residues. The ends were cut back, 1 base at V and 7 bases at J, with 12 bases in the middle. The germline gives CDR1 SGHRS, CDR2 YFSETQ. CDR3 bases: TGCGCCAGCAGCTTGCAGGGGAGGCAAAATGAGCAGTTCTTC. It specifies CASSLQGRQNEQFF.

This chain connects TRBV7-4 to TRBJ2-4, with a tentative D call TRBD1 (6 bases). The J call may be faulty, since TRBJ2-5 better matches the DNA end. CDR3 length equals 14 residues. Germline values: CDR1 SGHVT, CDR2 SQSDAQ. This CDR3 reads CASSSYRVEETQYF. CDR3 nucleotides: TGTGCCAGCAGCTCGTACAGGGTCGAAGAGACCCAGTACTTC.

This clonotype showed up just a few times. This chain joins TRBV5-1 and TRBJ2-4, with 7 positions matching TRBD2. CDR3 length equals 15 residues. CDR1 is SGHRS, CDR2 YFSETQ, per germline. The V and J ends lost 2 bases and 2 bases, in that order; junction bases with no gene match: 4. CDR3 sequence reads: CASSFAGASKNIQYF. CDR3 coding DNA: TGCGCCAGCAGCTTTGCGGGAGCGTCCAAAAACATTCAGTACTTC.

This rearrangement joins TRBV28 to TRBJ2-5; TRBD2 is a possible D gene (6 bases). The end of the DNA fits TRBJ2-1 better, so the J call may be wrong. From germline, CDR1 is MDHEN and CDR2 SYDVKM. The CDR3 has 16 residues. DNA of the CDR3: TGTGCCAGCAGTTTATTTCCTCTTCAGCGGGCCAATGAGCAGTTCTTC. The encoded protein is CASSLFPLQRANEQFF.

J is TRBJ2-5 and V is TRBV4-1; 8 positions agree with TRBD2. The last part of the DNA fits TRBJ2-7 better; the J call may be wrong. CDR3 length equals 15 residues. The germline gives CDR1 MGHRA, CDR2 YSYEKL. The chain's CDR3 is CASSQRGGGGYEQYF. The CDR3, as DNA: TGCGCCAGCAGCCAACGGGGGGGAGGGGGCTACGAGCAGTACTTC.

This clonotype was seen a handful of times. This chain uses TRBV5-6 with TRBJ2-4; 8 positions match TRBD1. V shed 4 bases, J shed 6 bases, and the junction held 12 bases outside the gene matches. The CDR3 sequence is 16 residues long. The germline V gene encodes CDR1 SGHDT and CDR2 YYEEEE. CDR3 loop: CASSALIGQGGNIQYF. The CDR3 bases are TGTGCCAGCAGCGCCCTCATCGGACAGGGCGGAAACATTCAGTACTTC.

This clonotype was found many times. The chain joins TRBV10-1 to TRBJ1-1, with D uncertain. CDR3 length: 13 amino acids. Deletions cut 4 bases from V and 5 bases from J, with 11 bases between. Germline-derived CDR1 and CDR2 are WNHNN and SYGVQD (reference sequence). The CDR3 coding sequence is TGCGCCAGCAGTGCCTATATGGGGACTGAAGCTTTCTTT. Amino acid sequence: CASSAYMGTEAFF.

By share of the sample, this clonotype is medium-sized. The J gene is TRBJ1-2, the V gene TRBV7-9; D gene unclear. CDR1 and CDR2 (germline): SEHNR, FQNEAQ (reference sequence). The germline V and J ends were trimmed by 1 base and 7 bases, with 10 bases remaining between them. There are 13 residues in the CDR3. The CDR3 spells CASSLEYGSGYTF. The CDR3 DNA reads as TGTGCCAGCAGCTTAGAATACGGGAGTGGCTACACCTTC.

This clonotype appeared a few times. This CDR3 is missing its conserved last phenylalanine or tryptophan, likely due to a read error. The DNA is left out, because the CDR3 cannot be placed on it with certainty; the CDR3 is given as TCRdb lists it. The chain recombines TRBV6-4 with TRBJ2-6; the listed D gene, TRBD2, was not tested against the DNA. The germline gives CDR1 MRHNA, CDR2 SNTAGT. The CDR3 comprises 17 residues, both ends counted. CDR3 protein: CASSVGTSVRYEQYFGA.

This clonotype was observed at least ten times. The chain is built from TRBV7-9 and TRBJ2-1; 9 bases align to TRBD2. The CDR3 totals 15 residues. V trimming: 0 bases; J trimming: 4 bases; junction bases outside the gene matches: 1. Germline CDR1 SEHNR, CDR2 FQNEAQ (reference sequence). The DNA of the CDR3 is TGTGCCAGCAGCTTAGCTAGCGGGGGATACAATGAGCAGTTCTTC. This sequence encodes CASSLASGGYNEQFF.

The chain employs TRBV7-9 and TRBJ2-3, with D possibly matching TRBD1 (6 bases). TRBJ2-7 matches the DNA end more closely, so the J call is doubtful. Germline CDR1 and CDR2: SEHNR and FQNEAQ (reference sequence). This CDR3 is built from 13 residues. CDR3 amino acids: CASTLQGDYEQYF. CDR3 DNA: TGTGCCAGCACCCTACAGGGAGACTACGAGCAGTACTTC.

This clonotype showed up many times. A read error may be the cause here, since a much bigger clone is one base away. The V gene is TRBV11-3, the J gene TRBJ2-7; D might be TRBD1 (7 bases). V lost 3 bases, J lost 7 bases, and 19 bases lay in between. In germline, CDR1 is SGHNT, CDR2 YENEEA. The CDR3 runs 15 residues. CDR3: CASSFQGGAYNEQYF. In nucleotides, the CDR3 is TGTGCCAGCAGCTTTCAGGGGGGAGCCTACAATGAGCAGTACTTC. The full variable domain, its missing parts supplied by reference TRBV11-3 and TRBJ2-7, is EAGVVQSPRYKIIEKKQPVAFWCNPISGHNTLYWYLQNLGQGPELLIRYENEEAVDDSQLPKDRFSAERLKGVDSTLKIQPAELGDSAVYLCASSFQGGAYNEQYFGPGTRLTVT.

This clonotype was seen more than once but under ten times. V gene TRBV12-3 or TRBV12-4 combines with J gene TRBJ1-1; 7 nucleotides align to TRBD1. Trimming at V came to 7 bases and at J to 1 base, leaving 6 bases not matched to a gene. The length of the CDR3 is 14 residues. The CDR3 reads CASTLPGGNTEAFF. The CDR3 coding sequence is TGTGCCAGCACATTGCCAGGGGGGAACACTGAAGCTTTCTTT.

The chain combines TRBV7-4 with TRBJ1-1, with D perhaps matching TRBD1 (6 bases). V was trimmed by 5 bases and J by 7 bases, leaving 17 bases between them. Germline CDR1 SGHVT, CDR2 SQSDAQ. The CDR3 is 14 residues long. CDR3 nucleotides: TGTGCCAGCAGCCCCATAGGGGGGATCGGTGAAGCTTTCTTT. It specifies CASSPIGGIGEAFF.

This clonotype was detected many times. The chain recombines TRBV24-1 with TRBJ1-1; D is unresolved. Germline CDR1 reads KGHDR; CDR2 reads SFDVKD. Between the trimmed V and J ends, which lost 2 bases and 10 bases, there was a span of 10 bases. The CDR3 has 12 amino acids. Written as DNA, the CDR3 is TGTGCCACCAGTGATTCCGATTACGGAGCTTTCTTT. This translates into CATSDSDYGAFF.

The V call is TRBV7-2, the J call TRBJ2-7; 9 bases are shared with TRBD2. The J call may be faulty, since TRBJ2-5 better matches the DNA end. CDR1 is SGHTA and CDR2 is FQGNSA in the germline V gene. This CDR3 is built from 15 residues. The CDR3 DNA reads TGTGCCAGCAGCTTGGATAGCGGGAGTGCTGAGACCCAGTACTTC. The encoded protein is CASSLDSGSAETQYF.

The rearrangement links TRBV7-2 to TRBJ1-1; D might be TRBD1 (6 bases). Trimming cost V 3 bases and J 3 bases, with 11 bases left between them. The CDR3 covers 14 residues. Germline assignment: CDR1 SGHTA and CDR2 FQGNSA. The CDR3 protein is CASSFTGWHTEAFF. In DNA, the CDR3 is TGTGCCAGCAGCTTTACAGGGTGGCACACTGAAGCTTTCTTT.

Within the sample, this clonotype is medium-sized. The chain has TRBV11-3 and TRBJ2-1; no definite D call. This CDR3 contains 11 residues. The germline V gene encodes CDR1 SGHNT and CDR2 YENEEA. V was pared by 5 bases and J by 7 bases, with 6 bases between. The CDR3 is CASSLKNEQFF. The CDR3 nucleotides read TGTGCCAGCAGCCTCAAGAATGAGCAGTTCTTC.

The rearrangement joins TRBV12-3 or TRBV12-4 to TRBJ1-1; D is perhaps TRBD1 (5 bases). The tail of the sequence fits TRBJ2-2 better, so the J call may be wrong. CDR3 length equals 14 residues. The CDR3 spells CASSRADLDGELFF. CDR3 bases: TGTGCCAGCAGCAGGGCAGACTTAGACGGGGAGCTGTTTTTT.

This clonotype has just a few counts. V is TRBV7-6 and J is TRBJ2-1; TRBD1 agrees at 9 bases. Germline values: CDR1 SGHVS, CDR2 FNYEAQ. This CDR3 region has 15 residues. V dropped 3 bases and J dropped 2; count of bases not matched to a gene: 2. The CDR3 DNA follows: TGTGCCAGCAGCTTCCGGGACAGGGCCTACAATGAGCAGTTCTTC. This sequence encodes CASSFRDRAYNEQFF.

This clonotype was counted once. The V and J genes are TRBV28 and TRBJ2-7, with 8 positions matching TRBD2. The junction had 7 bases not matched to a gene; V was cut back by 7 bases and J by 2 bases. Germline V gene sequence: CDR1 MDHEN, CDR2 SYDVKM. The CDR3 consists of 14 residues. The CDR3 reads CASILTSATYEQYF. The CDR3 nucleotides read TGTGCCAGCATCCTGACTAGCGCAACCTACGAGCAGTACTTC.

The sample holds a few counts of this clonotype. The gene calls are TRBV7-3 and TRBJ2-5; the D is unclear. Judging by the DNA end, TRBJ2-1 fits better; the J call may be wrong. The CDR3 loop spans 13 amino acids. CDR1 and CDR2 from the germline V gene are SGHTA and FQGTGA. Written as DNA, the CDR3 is TGTGCCAGCAGCTTATCGGTGGACAATGAGCAGTTCTTC. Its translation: CASSLSVDNEQFF.

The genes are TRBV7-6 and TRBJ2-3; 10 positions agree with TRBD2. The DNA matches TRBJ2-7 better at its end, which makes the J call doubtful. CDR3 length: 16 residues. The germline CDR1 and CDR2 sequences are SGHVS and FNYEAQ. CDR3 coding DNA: TGTGCCAGCAGCCCGCACGGGAGCGGGGGGGCCTACGAGCAGTACTTC. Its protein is CASSPHGSGGAYEQYF.